The sequence of this T cell receptor (beta chain) was determined in a study of T cells in Graves' hyperthyroidism and ophthalmopathy. RNA transcripts served as the template for amplifying TCR beta CDR3 regions. RT-PCR in the first round (using the HTBI primer set) targeted the TCR CDR3. TCRdb redid the calling of the multiplex PCR reads with MiXCR, one entry per CDR3 protein. The table records about 510,000 distinct CDR3 sequences, approximately 49% of them present only once. Study-wide points: Separating ophthalmopathy from stable hyperthyroidism was achieved by a 13 V-J model. Blood samples included most of the expanded thyroid clonotypes exceeding 0.001.

Of note for this clonotype: The target antigen is unknown. A much more abundant neighbour one base away suggests this may be a read error.

V lost 5 bases and J lost 1; bases outside the gene matches: 5. CDR1 is SGHRS, CDR2 YFSETQ, per germline. The CDR3 loop spans 14 amino acids. The TCR sequence derives from an adult woman with Graves' disease, either hyperthyroidism or ophthalmopathy (not recorded which). Sequencing used peripheral blood or thyroid tissue (not recorded which). The rearrangement links TRBV5-1 to TRBJ1-1; the match to TRBD1 covers 7 bases. CDR3 sequence reads: CASSRDSRNTEAFF. The CDR3 DNA reads as TGCGCCAGCAGTCGGGACAGTCGGAACACTGAAGCTTTCTTT.